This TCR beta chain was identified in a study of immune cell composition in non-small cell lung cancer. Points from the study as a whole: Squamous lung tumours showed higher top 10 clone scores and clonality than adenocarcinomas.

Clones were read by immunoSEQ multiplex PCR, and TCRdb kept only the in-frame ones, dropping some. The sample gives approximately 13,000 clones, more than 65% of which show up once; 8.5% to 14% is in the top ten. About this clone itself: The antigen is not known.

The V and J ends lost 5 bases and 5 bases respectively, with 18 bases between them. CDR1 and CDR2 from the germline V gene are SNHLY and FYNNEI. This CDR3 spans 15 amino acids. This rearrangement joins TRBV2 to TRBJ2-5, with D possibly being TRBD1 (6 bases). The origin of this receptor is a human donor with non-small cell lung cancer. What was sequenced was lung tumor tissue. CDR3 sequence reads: CASSRGGLQGETQYF. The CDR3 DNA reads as TGTGCCAGCAGTCGAGGCGGCCTTCAGGGGGAGACCCAGTACTTC.